The rows below give T cell receptor beta chains drawn from one sample of a study of memory CD4+ T cells and cytomegalovirus serostatus. Sequencing was performed with immunoSEQ multiplex PCR; in TCRdb, only in-frame clones are kept and a portion is missing. The sample consists of some 58,000 clones, 77% of them appearing once. The sequencing sample was made of memory CD4+ T cells from blood. The receptors derive from an adult in good health and CMV-seronegative. Each CDR3 is given with its conserved first and last residue. Each record gives: clone size, V gene, CDR3 length, D gene, J gene, CDR3 DNA, CDR3 protein. The D gene is left open where the match is weak. Only some rows state a clone size, as once, few, many or a class for expanded clones.

.	TRBV5-1	13	.	TRBJ1-1	TGCGCCAGCAGCTTGGCCGGGTACACTGAAGCTTTCTTT	CASSLAGYTEAFF
medium-sized	TRBV30	15	TRBD1	TRBJ1-5	TGTGCCTGGAGTGCTAAAGGACAGGGAAGACAGCCCCAGCATTTT	CAWSAKGQGRQPQHF
.	TRBV28	15	TRBD1	TRBJ1-5	TGTGCCAGCAGTTTCGCCGACAGGGGGTTTCAGCCCCAGCATTTT	CASSFADRGFQPQHF
.	TRBV7-2	11	.	TRBJ2-1	TGTGCCAGCAGCTTAAACCAGGGTCGGTTCTTC	CASSLNQGRFF
.	TRBV14	17	.	TRBJ2-1	TGTGCCAGCAGCCAAGGACCCCCTAGTTCGGGTAACAATGAGCAGTTCTTC	CASSQGPPSSGNNEQFF
.	TRBV2	15	.	TRBJ1-1	TGTGCCAGCACCCCAAATCGGGGGCTGAACACTGAAGCTTTCTTT	CASTPNRGLNTEAFF
few	TRBV30	14	.	TRBJ1-1	TGTGCCTGGAGTGTTATAGGGGCGGTAGGGGAAGCTTTCTTT	CAWSVIGAVGEAFF
.	TRBV9	13	.	TRBJ1-1	TGTGCCAGCAGCGTTCAATTGAACACTGAAGCTTTCTTT	CASSVQLNTEAFF
once	TRBV7-9	15	.	TRBJ1-6	TGTGCCAGCAGTGGTCGACAGGCTCATAATTCACCCCTCCACTTT	CASSGRQAHNSPLHF
.	TRBV5-1	15	.	TRBJ1-3	TGCGCCAGCAGCCCCGAGGCACTCTCTGGAAACACCATATATTTT	CASSPEALSGNTIYF
.	TRBV19	16	.	TRBJ2-6	TGTGCCAGTAGTATAGGTTTTGACTCTGGGGCCAACGTCCTGACTTTC	CASSIGFDSGANVLTF
.	TRBV5-1	15	.	TRBJ1-1	TGCGCCAGCAGCCAGACGGGGGTGGGGAACACTGAAGCTTTCTTT	CASSQTGVGNTEAFF
.	TRBV19	19	TRBD2	TRBJ2-1	TGTGCCAGTAGTATGAGGGGACTAGCGGGAGGGCTCTCCTACAATGAGCAGTTCTTC	CASSMRGLAGGLSYNEQFF
.	TRBV6-5	15	.	TRBJ2-5	TGTGCCAGCAGGAAGGGAGGATTAGGGGAAGAGACCCAGTACTTC	CASRKGGLGEETQYF
.	TRBV6-1	14	.	TRBJ1-2	TGTGCCAGCAGCGCCCCGTCGGGGGACTATGGCTACACCTTC	CASSAPSGDYGYTF
once	TRBV27	15	.	TRBJ2-7	TGTGCCAGCAGTTTATACGGACTCCTTGGCTACGAGCAGTACTTC	CASSLYGLLGYEQYF
.	TRBV4-1	19	TRBD2	TRBJ2-1	TGCGCCAGCAGCCCGAAATCCGGGACTAGCGGGAGGGCATCGCATGAGCAGTTCTTC	CASSPKSGTSGRASHEQFF
few	TRBV4-3	15	.	TRBJ2-2	TGCGCCAGCAGCCAAGACCAGGGATCGACCGGGGAGCTGTTTTTT	CASSQDQGSTGELFF
.	TRBV30	12	.	TRBJ2-3	TGTGCCTGGAGTGTGACCACAGATACGCAGTATTTT	CAWSVTTDTQYF
.	TRBV29-1	15	TRBD2	TRBJ2-3	TGCAGCGTTGGCCGGACTAGCGGGAATTCAGATACGCAGTATTTT	CSVGRTSGNSDTQYF
.	TRBV11-2	12	.	TRBJ2-3	TGTGCCAGCAGCTTAAGCACAGATACGCAGTATTTT	CASSLSTDTQYF
.	TRBV18	16	TRBD1	TRBJ1-1	TGTGCCACTTCGCCGGAGGACAGGGGGATGAACACTGAAGCTTTCTTT	CATSPEDRGMNTEAFF
.	TRBV5-1	13	.	TRBJ1-1	TGCGCCAGCAGCCGGGACTTGAACACTGAAGCTTTCTTT	CASSRDLNTEAFF
.	TRBV19	15	TRBD1	TRBJ1-5	TGTGCCAGTAGAGACTCGGACAGGGGCAATCAGCCCCAGCATTTT	CASRDSDRGNQPQHF
.	TRBV7-9	15	TRBD1	TRBJ1-1	TGTGCCAGCAGCTCCCCGACAGGGTTGAACACTGAAGCTTTCTTT	CASSSPTGLNTEAFF
.	TRBV29-1	15	TRBD1	TRBJ2-1	TGCAGCGTACGACAGGGGGCTCGTTTTGACAATGAGCAGTTCTTC	CSVRQGARFDNEQFF
many	TRBV6-1	14	.	TRBJ1-1	TGTGCCAGCAGGGATCCATCCAGGAACACTGAAGCTTTCTTT	CASRDPSRNTEAFF
.	TRBV5-1	14	.	TRBJ2-7	TGCGCCAGCAGCTCACAAACCACCGCGAGTGAGCAGTACTTC	CASSSQTTASEQYF
few	TRBV7-8	16	TRBD1	TRBJ2-7	TGTGCCAGCAGCTTCACCGGGACAGGCTTGGGGTACGAGCAGTACTTC	CASSFTGTGLGYEQYF
.	TRBV18	14	.	TRBJ1-1	TGTGCCAGCTCACCGGACAGAAAGAACACTGAAGCTTTCTTT	CASSPDRKNTEAFF
.	TRBV9	16	.	TRBJ2-7	TGTGCCAGCAGCGTAGACCCGGGGACGAGCTCCTACGAGCAGTACTTC	CASSVDPGTSSYEQYF
.	TRBV6-1	13	.	TRBJ1-1	TGTGCCAGCAGTGAATACAGATGGACTGAAGCTTTCTTT	CASSEYRWTEAFF
.	TRBV6-6	13	TRBD1	TRBJ2-7	TGTGCCAGCAGTCGTCGGGACAGCACACAGCAGTACTTC	CASSRRDSTQQYF
few	TRBV10-3	13	.	TRBJ1-3	TGTGCCATCAGTGGGACACCAGGAAACACCATATATTTT	CAISGTPGNTIYF
.	TRBV14	15	.	TRBJ2-1	TGTGCCAGCAGCCCGACAAAACAGGTTCGGGGTGAGCAGTTCTTC	CASSPTKQVRGEQFF
.	TRBV6-5	14	.	TRBJ1-1	TGTGCCACCTCCCCGGCACTTCAGAACACTGAAGCTTTCTTT	CATSPALQNTEAFF
.	TRBV2	13	.	TRBJ2-7	TGTGCCAGCAGTGGGGTTGAGGGGGGCGAGCAGTACTTC	CASSGVEGGEQYF
.	TRBV27	14	.	TRBJ2-3	TGTGCCAGCAGTCTCAAGGGAACCACAGATACGCAGTATTTT	CASSLKGTTDTQYF
.	TRBV5-6	17	.	TRBJ1-1	TGTGCCAGCAGCGTCCCCCAGGCGACAGCGGGGAGGACTGAAGCTTTCTTT	CASSVPQATAGRTEAFF
.	TRBV27	18	TRBD1	TRBJ1-6	TGTGCCAGCAGTTTATCGTATGGGGGACAGCTAGCTAATTCACCCCTCCACTTT	CASSLSYGGQLANSPLHF